The present T cell receptor (beta chain) was sequenced within a study of CD8 T cells in Susac syndrome. Looking at the study overall: Patients with Susac syndrome were therapy-naive, on corticosteroids, or on intravenous immunoglobulin alone at the time that blood was drawn.

With random hexamers, reverse transcription was performed on about 0.5 to 1 ug of RNA. In TCRdb, the immunoSEQ multiplex PCR reads were re-called with MiXCR into one record per CDR3 protein. The sample lists roughly 100,000 distinct CDR3 sequences; around 94% were seen once. This CDR3 has 17 amino acids. V lost 2 bases and J lost 2, with 19 bases in between. Germline-derived CDR1 and CDR2 are MNHEY and SVGEGT. This sequence joins TRBV6-2 or TRBV6-3 and TRBJ2-7; no definite D call. This clonotype was obtained from a human donor with Susac syndrome. The specimen was CD8+ T cells from PBMCs. Here the CDR3 reads CASSYPRKEDFTYEQYF. For the CDR3, the DNA is TGTGCCAGCAGTTACCCCCGCAAGGAAGACTTCACCTACGAGCAGTACTTC.